These 15 T cell receptor beta chains share one sample of origin, sequenced in a study of cytomegalovirus exposure and HLA in healthy donors (TCRdb year 2017). Preparation of the library involved the immunoSEQ multiplex PCR assay. A mixture of 60 forward primers for TCR Vbeta segments and 13 reverse primers for TCR Jbeta segments was used in the multiplex PCR. TCRdb holds this immuneACCESS table with in-frame rearrangements only. Some clones are missing; in checked studies, unresolved V genes explain under half, and the rest has no known cause. In this sample the table shows 200,000 to 250,000 clones, less than 85% of which occur a single time. 0.55% to 0.75% of the sample is taken by the ten largest. Sequences were obtained from PBMCs. These receptors all stem from a man between 18 and 29 years old in good health and CMV-seronegative.

The gene calls are TRBV7-2 and TRBJ2-5; 9 bases line up with TRBD2. The CDR3 consists of 14 residues. Germline lookup yields CDR1 SGHTA and CDR2 FQGNSA. V trimming: 0 bases; J trimming: 11 bases; junction bases outside the gene matches: 7. The CDR3 DNA reads TGTGCCAGCAGCTTAGCGGGACTAGCAGAAGAGCAGTACTTC. The encoded protein is CASSLAGLAEEQYF.

V is TRBV6-5 and J is TRBJ2-7; perhaps TRBD1 as D (5 bases). Trimming shortened V by 3 bases and J by 2 bases, and 8 bases separated the two germline ends. CDR1 and CDR2 from the germline V gene are MNHEY and SVGAGI. CDR3 length: 13 amino acids. CDR3 sequence (DNA): TGTGCCAGCAGTTATGACAGAACCTACGAGCAGTACTTC. This translates into CASSYDRTYEQYF.

The rearrangement uses TRBV5-6 and TRBJ2-5, with 9 bases fitting TRBD1. CDR1 is SGHDT and CDR2 is YYEEEE in the germline V gene. Unmatched junction bases numbered 11, after V lost 3 bases and J lost 8 bases. This CDR3 region has 15 residues. For the CDR3, the DNA is TGTGCCAGCAGCTGGACCGGGACAGGGAAGGACACCCAGTACTTC. This sequence encodes CASSWTGTGKDTQYF.

The gene calls are TRBV11-2 and TRBJ2-3, with D perhaps TRBD2 (6 bases). Per the germline V gene, CDR1 is SGHAT and CDR2 is FQNNGV. The CDR3 consists of 16 residues. Trimming removed 1 base from V and 7 bases from J, with 18 bases in between. The CDR3 nucleotides are TGTGCCAGCAGCTTAGTGGCAGGGTCACGGGAGCATACGCAGTATTTT. Residues: CASSLVAGSREHTQYF.

The V gene is TRBV9, the J gene TRBJ2-3; possible D gene TRBD2, 6 bases. CDR1 is SGDLS, CDR2 YYNGEE, per germline. Trimming removed 0 bases at V and 1 base at J, with 15 bases between. The CDR3 spans 17 residues. This CDR3 is CASSVVGWGGGTDTQYF. The CDR3 nucleotides are TGTGCCAGCAGCGTAGTAGGATGGGGCGGGGGCACAGATACGCAGTATTTT.

This chain links TRBV2 with TRBJ2-3; 13 bases align to TRBD2. V lost 2 bases to trimming and J lost 8 bases; unmatched junction nucleotides: 4. Germline CDR1 reads SNHLY; CDR2 reads FYNNEI. The CDR3 loop spans 15 amino acids. The CDR3 region is CASSETSGRVGTQYF. The CDR3 DNA sequence: TGTGCCAGCAGTGAAACTAGCGGGAGGGTGGGTACGCAGTATTTT.

The chain joins TRBV29-1 to TRBJ2-7; D may be TRBD1 (6 bases). The germline V and J ends were trimmed by 4 bases and 3 bases, with 10 bases remaining between them. The CDR3 is 12 amino acids. Germline V gene sequence: CDR1 SQVTM, CDR2 ANQGSEA. This chain's CDR3 is CSVVTGIYEQYF. The CDR3 DNA sequence: TGCAGCGTTGTAACAGGGATCTACGAGCAGTACTTC.

This clone has only a few counts. The chain uses TRBV6-1 and TRBJ2-7; the D gene is possibly TRBD1 (6 bases). CDR3 length: 15 amino acids. Trimming pared 7 bases from V and 4 bases from J, leaving 20 bases between. The germline V gene encodes CDR1 MNHNS and CDR2 SASEGT. The CDR3 loop reads CASTDLQGVSYEQYF. The CDR3 DNA sequence: TGTGCCAGCACTGACTTACAGGGCGTCAGTTACGAGCAGTACTTC.

The chain employs TRBV7-8 and TRBJ2-5, with D uncertain. Germline V gives CDR1 SGHVS, CDR2 FQNEAQ. The ends were cut back, 0 bases at V and 5 bases at J, with 4 bases in the middle. The CDR3 has 12 amino acids. CDR3 nucleotide sequence: TGTGCCAGCAGCTTAGCGCGGGAGACCCAGTACTTC. Amino acids: CASSLARETQYF.

The V call is TRBV4-2, the J call TRBJ2-7; TRBD1 matches at 9 bases. The V segment lost 4 bases and the J segment 2 bases; nucleotides outside the gene matches: 6. CDR1 and CDR2 from the germline V gene are LGHNA and YNFKEQ. This CDR3 has 15 amino acids. The CDR3 DNA reads as TGTGCCAGCAGCCCAGCGGACAGGGGTGCCTACGAGCAGTACTTC. This translates into CASSPADRGAYEQYF.

This clone was detected only a few times. This sequence joins TRBV2 and TRBJ2-7, with TRBD2 matching over 9 bases. V shed 4 bases and J 7 bases; nucleotides not matched to a gene: 8. The CDR3 consists of 14 residues. Germline V CDR1 and CDR2: SNHLY, FYNNEI. In nucleotides, the CDR3 is TGTGCCAGCAGTGTTGGCGGGGGGGGCCGAGAGCAGTACTTC. It yields the protein CASSVGGGGREQYF.

This chain links TRBV9 with TRBJ1-5, with D maybe TRBD1 (5 bases). Looked up from germline, CDR1 is SGDLS and CDR2 is YYNGEE. V was trimmed by 3 bases and J by 6 bases, leaving 19 bases between them. The CDR3 runs 16 residues. This chain's CDR3 is CASSAFAGGEGQPQHF. CDR3 nucleotide sequence: TGTGCCAGCAGCGCCTTCGCCGGGGGGGAGGGTCAGCCCCAGCATTTT.

The chain carries TRBV5-1 and TRBJ1-4; TRBD1 matches at 7 bases. This CDR3 comprises 15 residues. Germline trimming cut 0 bases from V and 7 bases from J; bases unmatched to any gene: 6. The germline V gene encodes CDR1 SGHRS and CDR2 YFSETQ. CDR3 nucleotides: TGCGCCAGCAGCTTGGGGGACAGCGGAGGTGAAAAACTGTTTTTT. This sequence encodes CASSLGDSGGEKLFF.

This clone occurred once. The chain links TRBV5-6 to TRBJ2-7; 10 nucleotides match TRBD2. J was trimmed by 5 bases and V by 0 bases; bases with no gene match: 8. The CDR3 is made up of 16 amino acids. Germline V CDR1 and CDR2: SGHDT, YYEEEE. In DNA form, the CDR3 reads TGTGCCAGCAGCTTGGTGAGCGGGAGGGCCGGGGACGAGCAGTACTTC. This encodes CASSLVSGRAGDEQYF.

This chain links TRBV2 with TRBJ2-7, with 8 bases that match TRBD1. Germline-derived CDR1 and CDR2 are SNHLY and FYNNEI. The CDR3 length is 14 residues. The V gene end was trimmed by 6 bases and the J gene end by 3 bases; junction bases not matched to a gene: 7. The DNA of the CDR3 is TGTGCCAGCAGGAGGGGGACAGGCGGCTACGAGCAGTACTTC. It codes for CASRRGTGGYEQYF.